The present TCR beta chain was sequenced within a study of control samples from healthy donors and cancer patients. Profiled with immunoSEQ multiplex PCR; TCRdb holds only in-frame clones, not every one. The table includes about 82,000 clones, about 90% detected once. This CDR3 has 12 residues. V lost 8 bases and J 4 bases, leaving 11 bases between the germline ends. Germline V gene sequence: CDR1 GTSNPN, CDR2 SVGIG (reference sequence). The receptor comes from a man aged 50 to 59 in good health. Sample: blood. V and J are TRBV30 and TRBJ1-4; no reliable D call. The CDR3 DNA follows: TGTGCCCTAAGGTGGAATAATGAAAAACTGTTTTTT. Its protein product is CALRWNNEKLFF. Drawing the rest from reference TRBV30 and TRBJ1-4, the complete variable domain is SQTIHQWPATLVQPVGSPLSLECTVEGTSNPNLYWYRQAAGRGLQLLFYSVGIGQISSEVPQNLSASRPQDRQFILSSKKLLLSDSGFYLCALRWNNEKLFFGSGTQLSVL.